The T cell receptor (beta chain) described here comes from a study of CD8+CD57+ T cells in acquired aplastic anemia. Sequencing was done on patients that had shown CD8+CD57+ cell expansion by flow cytometry. There were no patients without severe acquired aplastic anemia. Researchers used genomic DNA as the template to profile TCR beta VDJ and CDR3. Each CDR3 protein is one row after TCRdb ran MiXCR on the reads. Found here are around 210,000 distinct CDR3 sequences, 65% of them singletons; the top ten hold 58%. The CDR3 is made up of 12 amino acids. CDR1 and CDR2 from the germline V gene are MDHEN and SYDVKM. Trimming removed 10 bases at V and 2 bases at J, with 11 bases between.

This chain joins TRBV28 and TRBJ1-2, with D possibly matching TRBD1 (6 bases). Material: sorted CD4+, CD8+, or CD8+CD57+ T cells (not recorded which) from PBMCs. The sequence was collected from a human donor with aplastic anemia. In DNA, the CDR3 is TGTGCCATACAGGGAGCAAACTATGGCTACACCTTC. Translation: CAIQGANYGYTF.